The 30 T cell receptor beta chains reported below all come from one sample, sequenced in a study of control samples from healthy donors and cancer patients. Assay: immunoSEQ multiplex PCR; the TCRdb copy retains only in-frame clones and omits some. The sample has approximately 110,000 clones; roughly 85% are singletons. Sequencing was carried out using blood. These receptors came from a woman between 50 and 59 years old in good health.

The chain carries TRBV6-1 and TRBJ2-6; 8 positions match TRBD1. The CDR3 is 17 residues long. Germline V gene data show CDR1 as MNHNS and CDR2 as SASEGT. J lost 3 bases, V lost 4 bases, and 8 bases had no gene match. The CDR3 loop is CASSGGQGAVGANVLTF. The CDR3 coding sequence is TGTGCCAGCAGTGGGGGGCAGGGGGCGGTTGGGGCCAACGTCCTGACTTTC.

The CDR3 here is CASSFKGTRAEAFF. CDR3 nucleotide sequence: TGTGCCAGCAGCTTCAAGGGGACGAGGGCTGAAGCTTTCTTT. This chain links TRBV11-3 with TRBJ1-1, with D maybe TRBD1 (5 bases). Germline CDR1 and CDR2: SGHNT and YENEEA. V was trimmed by 3 bases and J by 6 bases, leaving 14 bases between them. This CDR3 is 14 amino acids long.

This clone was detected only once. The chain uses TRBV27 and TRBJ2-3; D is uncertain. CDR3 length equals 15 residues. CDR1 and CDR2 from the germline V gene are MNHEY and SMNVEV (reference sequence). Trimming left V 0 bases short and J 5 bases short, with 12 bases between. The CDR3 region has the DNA TGTGCCAGCAGTTTATCGACGCTATACCAAGATACGCAGTATTTT. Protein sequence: CASSLSTLYQDTQYF.

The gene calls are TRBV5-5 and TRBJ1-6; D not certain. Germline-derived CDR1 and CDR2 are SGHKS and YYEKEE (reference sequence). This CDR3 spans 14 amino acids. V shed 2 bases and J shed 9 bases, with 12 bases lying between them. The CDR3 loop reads CASSFEPVSSPLHF. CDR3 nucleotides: TGTGCCAGCAGCTTTGAACCTGTGAGTTCACCCCTCCACTTT.

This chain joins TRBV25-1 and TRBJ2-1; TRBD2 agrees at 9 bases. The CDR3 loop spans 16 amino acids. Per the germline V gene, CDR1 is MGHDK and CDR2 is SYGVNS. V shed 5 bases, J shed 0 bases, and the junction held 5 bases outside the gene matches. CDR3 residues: CASSPLAGISYNEQFF. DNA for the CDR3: TGTGCCAGCAGTCCCCTAGCGGGAATCTCCTACAATGAGCAGTTCTTC.

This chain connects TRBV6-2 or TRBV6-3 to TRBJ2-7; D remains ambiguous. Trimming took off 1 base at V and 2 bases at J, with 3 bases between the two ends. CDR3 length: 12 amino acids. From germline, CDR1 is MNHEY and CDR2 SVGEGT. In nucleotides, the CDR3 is TGTGCCAGCAGTTACTTGGCCTACGAGCAGTACTTC. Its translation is CASSYLAYEQYF.

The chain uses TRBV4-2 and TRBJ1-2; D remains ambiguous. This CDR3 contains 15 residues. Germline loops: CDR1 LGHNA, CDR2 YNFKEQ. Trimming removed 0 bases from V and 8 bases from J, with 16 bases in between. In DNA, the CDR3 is TGTGCCAGCAGCCAAGATGCACTACCAGGTACCGGCTACACCTTC. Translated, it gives CASSQDALPGTGYTF.

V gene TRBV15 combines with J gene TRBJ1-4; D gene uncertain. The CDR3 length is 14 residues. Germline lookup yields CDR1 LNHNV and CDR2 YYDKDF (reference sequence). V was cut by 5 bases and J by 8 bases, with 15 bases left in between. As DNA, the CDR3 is TGTGCCACCAGCCCTCGGGCCACGGGGGAAAAACTGTTTTTT. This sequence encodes CATSPRATGEKLFF.

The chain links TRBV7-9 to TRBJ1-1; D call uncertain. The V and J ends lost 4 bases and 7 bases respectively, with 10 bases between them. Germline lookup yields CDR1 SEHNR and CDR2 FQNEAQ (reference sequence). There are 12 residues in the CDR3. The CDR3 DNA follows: TGTGCCAGCAGCTCCCCGGGTGTTGAAGCTTTCTTT. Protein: CASSSPGVEAFF. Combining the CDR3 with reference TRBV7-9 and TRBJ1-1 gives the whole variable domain DTGVSQNPRHKITKRGQNVTFRCDPISEHNRLYWYRQTLGQGPEFLTYFQNEAQLEKSRLLSDRFSAERPKGSFSTLEIQRTEQGDSAMYLCASSSPGVEAFFGQGTRLTVV.

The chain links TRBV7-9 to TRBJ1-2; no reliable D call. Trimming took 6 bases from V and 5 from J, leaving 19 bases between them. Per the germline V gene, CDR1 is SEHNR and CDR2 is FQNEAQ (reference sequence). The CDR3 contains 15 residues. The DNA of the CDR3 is TGTGCCAGCAGGGGAGGCCCCGAGGTGCTGTATGGCTACACCTTC. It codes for CASRGGPEVLYGYTF.

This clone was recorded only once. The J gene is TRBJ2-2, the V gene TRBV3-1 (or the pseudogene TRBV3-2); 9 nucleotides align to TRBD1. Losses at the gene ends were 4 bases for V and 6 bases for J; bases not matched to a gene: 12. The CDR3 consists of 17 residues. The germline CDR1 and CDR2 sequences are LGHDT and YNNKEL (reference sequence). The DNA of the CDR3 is TGTGCCAGCAGCCCAACCCCGGGACAGGGTCCTTCCGGGGAGCTGTTTTTT. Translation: CASSPTPGQGPSGELFF.

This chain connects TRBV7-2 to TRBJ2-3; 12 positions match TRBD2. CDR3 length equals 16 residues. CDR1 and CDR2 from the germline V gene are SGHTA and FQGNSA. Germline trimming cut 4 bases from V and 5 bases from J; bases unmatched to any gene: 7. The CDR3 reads CASSSRTSGAIDTQYF. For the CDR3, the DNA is TGTGCCAGCAGCTCACGGACTAGCGGGGCGATAGATACGCAGTATTTT.

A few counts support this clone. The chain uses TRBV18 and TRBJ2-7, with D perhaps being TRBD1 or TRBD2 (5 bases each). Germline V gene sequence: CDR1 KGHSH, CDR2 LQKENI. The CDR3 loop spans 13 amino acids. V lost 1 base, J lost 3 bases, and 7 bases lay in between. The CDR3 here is CASSPRGNYEQYF. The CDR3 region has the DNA TGTGCCAGCTCACCACGGGGGAACTACGAGCAGTACTTC.

CDR3 region: CASSLDRGLNSPLHF. The CDR3 coding sequence is TGTGCCAGCAGCTTAGATAGGGGGCTGAATTCACCCCTCCACTTT. This chain joins TRBV11-2 and TRBJ1-6, with TRBD1 identical over 7 bases. The CDR3 has 15 amino acids. The germline CDR1 and CDR2 sequences are SGHAT and FQNNGV. V lost 0 bases, J lost 7 bases, and 3 bases stayed unmatched. Full variable domain (remainder filled in from reference TRBV11-2 and TRBJ1-6): EAGVAQSPRYKIIEKRQSVAFWCNPISGHATLYWYQQILGQGPKLLIQFQNNGVVDDSQLPKDRFSAERLKGVDSTLKIQPAKLEDSAVYLCASSLDRGLNSPLHFGNGTRLTVT.

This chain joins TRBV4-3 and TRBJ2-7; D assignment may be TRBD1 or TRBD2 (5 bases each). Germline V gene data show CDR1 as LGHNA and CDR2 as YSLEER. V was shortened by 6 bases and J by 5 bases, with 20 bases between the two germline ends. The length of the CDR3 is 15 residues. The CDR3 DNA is TGCGCCAGCAGTCTCGGGACCCCGGCGATCCACGAGCAGTACTTC. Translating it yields CASSLGTPAIHEQYF.

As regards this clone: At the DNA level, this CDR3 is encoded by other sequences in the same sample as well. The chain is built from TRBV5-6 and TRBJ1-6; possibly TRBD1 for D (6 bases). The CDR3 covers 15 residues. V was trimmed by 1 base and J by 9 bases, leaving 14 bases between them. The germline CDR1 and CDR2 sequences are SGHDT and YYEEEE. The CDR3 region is CASSLFSGAGSPLHF. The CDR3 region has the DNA TGTGCCAGCAGCTTGTTTTCAGGGGCAGGTTCACCCCTCCACTTT.

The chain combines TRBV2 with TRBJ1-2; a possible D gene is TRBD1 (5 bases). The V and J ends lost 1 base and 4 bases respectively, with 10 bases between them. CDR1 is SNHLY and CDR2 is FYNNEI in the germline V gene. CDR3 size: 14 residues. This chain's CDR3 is CASSEVQGGYGYTF. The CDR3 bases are TGTGCCAGCAGTGAAGTCCAGGGAGGCTATGGCTACACCTTC. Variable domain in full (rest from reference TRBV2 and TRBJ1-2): EPEVTQTPSHQVTQMGQEVILRCVPISNHLYFYWYRQILGQKVEFLVSFYNNEISEKSEIFDDQFSVERPDGSNFTLKIRSTKLEDSAMYFCASSEVQGGYGYTFGSGTRLTVV.

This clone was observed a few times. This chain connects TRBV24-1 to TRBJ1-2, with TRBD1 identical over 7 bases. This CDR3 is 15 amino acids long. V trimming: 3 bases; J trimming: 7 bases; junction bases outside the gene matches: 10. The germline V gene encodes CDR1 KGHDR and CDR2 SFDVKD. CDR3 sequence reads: CATSDQPTGLGGYTF. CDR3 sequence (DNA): TGTGCCACCAGTGATCAACCGACAGGGCTTGGTGGCTACACCTTC.

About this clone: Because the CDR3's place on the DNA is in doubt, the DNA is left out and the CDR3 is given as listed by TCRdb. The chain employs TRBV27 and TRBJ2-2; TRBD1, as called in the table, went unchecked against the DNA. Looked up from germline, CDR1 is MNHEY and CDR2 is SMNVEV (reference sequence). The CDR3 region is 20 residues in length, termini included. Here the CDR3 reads CASSSPDLTGGREGPGSCFF.

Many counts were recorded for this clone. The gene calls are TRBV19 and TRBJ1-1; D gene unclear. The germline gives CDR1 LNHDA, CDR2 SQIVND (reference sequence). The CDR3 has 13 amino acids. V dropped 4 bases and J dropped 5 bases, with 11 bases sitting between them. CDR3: CASSTFVWTEAFF. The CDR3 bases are TGTGCCAGTAGTACGTTTGTGTGGACTGAAGCTTTCTTT.

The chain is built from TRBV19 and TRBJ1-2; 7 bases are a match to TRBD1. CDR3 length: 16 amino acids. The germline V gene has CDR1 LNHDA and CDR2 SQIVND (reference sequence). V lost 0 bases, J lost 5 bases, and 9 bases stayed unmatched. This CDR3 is CASSIDGLPGGYGYTF. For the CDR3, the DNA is TGTGCCAGTAGTATAGATGGGCTTCCAGGGGGTTATGGCTACACCTTC.

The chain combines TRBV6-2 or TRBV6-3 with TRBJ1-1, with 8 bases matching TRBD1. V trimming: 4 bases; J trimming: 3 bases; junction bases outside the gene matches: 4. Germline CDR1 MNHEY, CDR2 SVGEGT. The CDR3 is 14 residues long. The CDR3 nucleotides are TGTGCCAGCAGTTCTCAGGGGGCGGACACTGAAGCTTTCTTT. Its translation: CASSSQGADTEAFF.

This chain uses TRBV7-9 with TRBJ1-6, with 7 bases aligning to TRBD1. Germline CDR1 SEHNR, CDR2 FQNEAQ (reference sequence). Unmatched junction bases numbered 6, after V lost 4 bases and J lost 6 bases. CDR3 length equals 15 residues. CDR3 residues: CASSSTRDSNSPLHF. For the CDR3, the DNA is TGTGCCAGCAGCTCCACTCGGGACAGTAATTCACCCCTCCACTTT.

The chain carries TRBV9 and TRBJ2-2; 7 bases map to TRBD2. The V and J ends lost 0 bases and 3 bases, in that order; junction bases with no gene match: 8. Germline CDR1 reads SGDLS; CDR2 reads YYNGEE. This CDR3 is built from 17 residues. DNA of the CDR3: TGTGCCAGCAGCGTAGCTTGGCTAGCGGTGGACACCGGGGAGCTGTTTTTT. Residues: CASSVAWLAVDTGELFF.

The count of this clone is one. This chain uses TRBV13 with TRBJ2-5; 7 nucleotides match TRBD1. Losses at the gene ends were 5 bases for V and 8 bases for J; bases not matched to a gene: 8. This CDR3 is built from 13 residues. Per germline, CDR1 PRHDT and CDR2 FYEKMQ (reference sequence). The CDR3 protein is CASSDRDSDTQYF. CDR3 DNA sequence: TGTGCCAGCAGCGACCGGGACAGTGACACCCAGTACTTC.

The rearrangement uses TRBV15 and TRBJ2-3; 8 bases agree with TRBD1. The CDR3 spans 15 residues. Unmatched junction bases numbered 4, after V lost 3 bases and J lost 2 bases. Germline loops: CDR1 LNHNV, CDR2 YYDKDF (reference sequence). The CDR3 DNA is TGTGCCACCAGCAGGGACAGGGTCCTCACAGATACGCAGTATTTT. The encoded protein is CATSRDRVLTDTQYF.

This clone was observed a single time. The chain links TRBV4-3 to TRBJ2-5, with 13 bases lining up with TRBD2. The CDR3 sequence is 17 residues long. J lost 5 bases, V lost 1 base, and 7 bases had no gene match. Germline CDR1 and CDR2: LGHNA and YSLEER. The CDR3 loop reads CASSQGTSGGGGETQYF. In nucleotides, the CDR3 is TGCGCCAGCAGCCAAGGGACTAGCGGGGGAGGAGGGGAGACCCAGTACTTC.

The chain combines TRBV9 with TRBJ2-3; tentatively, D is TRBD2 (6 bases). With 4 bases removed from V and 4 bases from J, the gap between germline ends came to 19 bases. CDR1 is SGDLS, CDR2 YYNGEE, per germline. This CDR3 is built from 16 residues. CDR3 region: CASSPRPGTGADTQYF. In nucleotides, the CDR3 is TGTGCCAGCAGCCCGCGCCCCGGGACTGGCGCAGATACGCAGTATTTT.

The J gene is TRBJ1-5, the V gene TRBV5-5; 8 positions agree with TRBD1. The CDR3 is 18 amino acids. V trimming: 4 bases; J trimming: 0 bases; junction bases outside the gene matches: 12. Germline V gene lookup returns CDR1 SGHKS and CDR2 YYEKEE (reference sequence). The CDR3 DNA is TGTGCCAGCAGCCCAATCTTCCGGGACAGGATTAGCAATCAGCCCCAGCATTTT. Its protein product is CASSPIFRDRISNQPQHF.

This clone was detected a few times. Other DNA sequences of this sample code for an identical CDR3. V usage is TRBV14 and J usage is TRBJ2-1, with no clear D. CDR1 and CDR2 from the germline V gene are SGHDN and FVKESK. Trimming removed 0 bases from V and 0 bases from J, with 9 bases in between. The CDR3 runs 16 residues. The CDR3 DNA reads TGTGCCAGCAGCCAAGATGAGACTGACTCCTACAATGAGCAGTTCTTC. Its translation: CASSQDETDSYNEQFF.